A single TCR beta chain is shown here with its context. The data derive from a study of control samples from healthy donors and cancer patients. Between the trimmed V and J ends, which lost 3 bases and 4 bases, there was a span of 11 bases. The CDR3 runs to 14 residues. Germline lookup yields CDR1 SGHRS and CDR2 YFSETQ. Sequencing used immunoSEQ multiplex PCR; TCRdb keeps in-frame clones, though not all of them. The data hold about 59,000 clones, with roughly 90% observed a single time. The rearrangement links TRBV5-1 to TRBJ1-5; D call uncertain. The TCR sequence derives from a man between 35 and 55 years old with colorectal cancer. The sequenced sample was PBMCs. In nucleotides, the CDR3 is TGCGCCAGCAGCTGGGGAGTTGGAAATCAGCCCCAGCATTTT. It yields the protein CASSWGVGNQPQHF.